This T cell receptor beta chain was captured in a study of T cell changes during pregnancy in multiple sclerosis. Sequenced by immunoSEQ multiplex PCR; TCRdb stores in-frame clones only, minus some. The sample includes about 39,000 clones, around 93% of them seen just once. With V trimmed by 5 bases and J by 5 bases, 6 bases remained unmatched. Germline values: CDR1 SEHNR, CDR2 FQNEAQ (reference sequence). CDR3 length: 14 residues. The clonotype was recovered from a female donor with multiple sclerosis, enrolled in a pregnancy study. Source: CD4+ T cells from peripheral blood mononuclear cells, taken after pregnancy. The chain is built from TRBV7-9 and TRBJ1-1, with 9 bases aligning to TRBD1. CDR3 in amino acids: CASSPGQGRTEAFF. The CDR3 DNA is TGTGCCAGCAGCCCAGGACAGGGGAGGACTGAAGCTTTCTTT.